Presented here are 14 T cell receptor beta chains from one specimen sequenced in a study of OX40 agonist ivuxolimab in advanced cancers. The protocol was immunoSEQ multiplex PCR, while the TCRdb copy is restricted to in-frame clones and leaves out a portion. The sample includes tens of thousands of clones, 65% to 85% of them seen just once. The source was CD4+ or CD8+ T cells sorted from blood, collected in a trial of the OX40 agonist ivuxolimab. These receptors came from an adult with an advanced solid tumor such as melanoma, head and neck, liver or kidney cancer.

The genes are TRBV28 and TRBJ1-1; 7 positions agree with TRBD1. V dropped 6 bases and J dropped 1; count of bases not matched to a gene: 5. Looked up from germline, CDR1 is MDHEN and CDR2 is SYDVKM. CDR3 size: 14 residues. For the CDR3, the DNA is TGTGCCAGCAGCCTAACAGGGGAGAACACTGAAGCTTTCTTT. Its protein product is CASSLTGENTEAFF.

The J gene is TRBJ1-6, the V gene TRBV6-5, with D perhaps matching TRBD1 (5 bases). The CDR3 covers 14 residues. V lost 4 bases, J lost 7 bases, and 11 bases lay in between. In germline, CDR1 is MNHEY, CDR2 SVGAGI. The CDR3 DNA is TGTGCCAGCAGTTGGGGCAGGGAGAATTCACCCCTCCACTTT. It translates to CASSWGRENSPLHF.

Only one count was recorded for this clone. The CDR3 spells CASSPEVGRGSPLHF. CDR3 nucleotide sequence: TGTGCCAGCAGCCCTGAGGTAGGGAGAGGATCACCCCTCCACTTT. This chain connects TRBV7-9 to TRBJ1-6; D is ambiguous. V lost 5 bases to trimming and J lost 10 bases, with 18 bases between them. This CDR3 has 15 amino acids. Germline V gives CDR1 SEHNR, CDR2 FQNEAQ (reference sequence).

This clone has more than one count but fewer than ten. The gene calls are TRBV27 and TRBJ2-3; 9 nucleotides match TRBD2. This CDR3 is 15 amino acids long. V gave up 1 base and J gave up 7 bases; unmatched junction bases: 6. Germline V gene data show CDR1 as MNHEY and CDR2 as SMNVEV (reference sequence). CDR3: CASSLLAGVDYTQYF. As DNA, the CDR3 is TGTGCCAGCAGTTTATTAGCGGGGGTTGATTATACGCAGTATTTT.

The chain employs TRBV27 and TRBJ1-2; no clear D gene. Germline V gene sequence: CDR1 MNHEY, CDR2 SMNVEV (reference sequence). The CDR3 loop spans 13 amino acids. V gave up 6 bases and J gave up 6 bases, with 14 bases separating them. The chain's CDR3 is CASSPLNRNGYTF. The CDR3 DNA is TGTGCCAGCAGCCCCCTGAATCGAAATGGCTACACCTTC.

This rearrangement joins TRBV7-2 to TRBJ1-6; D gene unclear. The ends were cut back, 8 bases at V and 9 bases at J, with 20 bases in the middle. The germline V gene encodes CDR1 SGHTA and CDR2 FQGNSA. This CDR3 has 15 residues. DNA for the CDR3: TGTGCCAGCTTCGAGGGAGGAGAGGTTGGTTCACCCCTCCACTTT. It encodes CASFEGGEVGSPLHF.

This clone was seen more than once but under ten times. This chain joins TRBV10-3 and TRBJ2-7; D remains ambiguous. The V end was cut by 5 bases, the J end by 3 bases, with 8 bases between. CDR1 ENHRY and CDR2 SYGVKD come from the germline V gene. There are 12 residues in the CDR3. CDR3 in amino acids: CAISSPSYEQYF. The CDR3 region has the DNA TGTGCCATCAGTTCCCCCAGCTACGAGCAGTACTTC.

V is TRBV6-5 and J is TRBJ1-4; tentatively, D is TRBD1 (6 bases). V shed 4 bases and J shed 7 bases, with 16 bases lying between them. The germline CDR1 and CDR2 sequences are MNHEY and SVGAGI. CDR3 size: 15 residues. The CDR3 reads CASSSPGGGSEKLFF. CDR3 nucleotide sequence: TGTGCCAGCAGTTCTCCCGGGGGGGGCAGTGAAAAACTGTTTTTT.

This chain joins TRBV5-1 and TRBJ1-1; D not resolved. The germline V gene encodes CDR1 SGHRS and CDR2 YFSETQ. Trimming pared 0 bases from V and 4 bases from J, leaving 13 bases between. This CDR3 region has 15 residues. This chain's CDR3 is CASSLGALSGTEAFF. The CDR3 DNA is TGCGCCAGCAGCTTGGGGGCTCTATCTGGCACTGAAGCTTTCTTT.

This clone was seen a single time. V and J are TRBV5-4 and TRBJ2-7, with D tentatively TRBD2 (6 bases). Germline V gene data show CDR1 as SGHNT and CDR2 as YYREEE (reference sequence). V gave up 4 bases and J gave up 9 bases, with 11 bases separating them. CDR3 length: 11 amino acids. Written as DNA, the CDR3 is TGTGCCAGCAGCCAAGGAGGGGCGCAGTACTTC. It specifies CASSQGGAQYF.

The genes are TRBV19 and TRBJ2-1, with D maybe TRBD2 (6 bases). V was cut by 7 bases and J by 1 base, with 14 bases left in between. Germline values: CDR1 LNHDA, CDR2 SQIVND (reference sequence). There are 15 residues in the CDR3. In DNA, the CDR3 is TGTGCCAGTACCATAGGAGGGTATTCCTACAATGAGCAGTTCTTC. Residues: CASTIGGYSYNEQFF.

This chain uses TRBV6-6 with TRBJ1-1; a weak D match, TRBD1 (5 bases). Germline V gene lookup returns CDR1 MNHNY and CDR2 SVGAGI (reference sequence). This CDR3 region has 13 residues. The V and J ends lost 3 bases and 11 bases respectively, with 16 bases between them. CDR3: CASSYSGRVWAFF. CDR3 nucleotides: TGTGCCAGCAGTTATTCAGGCAGGGTTTGGGCTTTCTTT.

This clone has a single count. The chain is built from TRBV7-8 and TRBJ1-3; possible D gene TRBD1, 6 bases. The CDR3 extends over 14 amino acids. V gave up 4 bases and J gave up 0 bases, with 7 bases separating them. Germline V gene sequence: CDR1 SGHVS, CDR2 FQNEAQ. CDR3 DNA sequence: TGTGCCAGCAGCTCCAGGGGCTCTGGAAACACCATATATTTT. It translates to CASSSRGSGNTIYF.

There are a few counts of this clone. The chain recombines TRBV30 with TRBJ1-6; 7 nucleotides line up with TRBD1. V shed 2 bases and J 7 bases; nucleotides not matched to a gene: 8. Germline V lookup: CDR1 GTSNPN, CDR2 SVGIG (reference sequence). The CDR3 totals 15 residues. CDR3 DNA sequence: TGTGCCTGGAGTCCCCGGGACAGACTAAATTCACCCCTCCACTTT. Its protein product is CAWSPRDRLNSPLHF. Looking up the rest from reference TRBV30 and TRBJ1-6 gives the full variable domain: SQTIHQWPATLVQPVGSPLSLECTVEGTSNPNLYWYRQAAGRGLQLLFYSVGIGQISSEVPQNLSASRPQDRQFILSSKKLLLSDSGFYLCAWSPRDRLNSPLHFGNGTRLTVT.